This TCR beta chain was retrieved from a study of T cell clonotyping in hematopoietic cell transplantation. Time point described: recipient sample about 28 days before transplant, after cytoreduction. Assay: immunoSEQ multiplex PCR; the TCRdb copy retains only in-frame clones and omits some. Of about 9,600 clones in the sample, more than 65% were seen once. The V and J ends lost 6 bases and 5 bases, in that order; junction bases with no gene match: 5. This CDR3 has 15 amino acids. Germline CDR1 is WSHSY and CDR2 is SAAADI. This chain joins TRBV10-2 and TRBJ1-6, with 9 nucleotides matching TRBD1. The TCR sequence derives from a man aged 55 to 69 with acute myeloid leukemia. Some clones in this sample may be carry-over from other donors' samples. The specimen was peripheral blood mononuclear cells, collected before stem cell transplant. The CDR3 sequence is CASRRDRVDNSPLHF. The CDR3, as DNA: TGCGCCAGCAGGAGGGACAGGGTCGATAATTCACCCCTCCACTTT.